The 28 T cell receptor beta chains given below trace back to one sample, sequenced in a study of CD8 T cells in Susac syndrome. Random hexamers were used to reverse transcribe the RNA input (about 0.5 to 1 ug). Using its own MiXCR run on the immunoSEQ multiplex PCR reads, TCRdb lists one record per CDR3 protein. The top ten hold 0.15% to 0.2% of the sample, which has around 170,000 distinct CDR3 sequences, 85% to 95% seen once. Sequencing was carried out using CD8+ T cells from PBMCs. These receptors originate from a human donor with multiple sclerosis.

The J gene is TRBJ2-7, the V gene TRBV9; D is possibly TRBD1 (6 bases). The CDR3 spans 16 residues. V dropped 0 bases and J dropped 5 bases, with 18 bases sitting between them. CDR1 and CDR2 from the germline V gene are SGDLS and YYNGEE. For the CDR3, the DNA is TGTGCCAGCAGCGTAGAGATCAGGGGCAATTTGGACGAGCAGTACTTC. It specifies CASSVEIRGNLDEQYF.

The genes are TRBV29-1 and TRBJ2-7; the D gene is possibly TRBD1 (6 bases). Germline CDR1 is SQVTM and CDR2 is ANQGSEA. Trimming stripped 6 bases from V and 1 base from J, with 13 bases between. The CDR3 runs to 13 residues. CDR3: CSVRDISSYEQYF. CDR3 DNA: TGCAGCGTGAGGGACATTTCGTCCTACGAGCAGTACTTC.

This chain uses TRBV7-6 with TRBJ2-2; D is uncertain. Germline V gene sequence: CDR1 SGHVS, CDR2 FNYEAQ. Trimming took 1 base from V and 4 from J, leaving 13 bases between them. This CDR3 has 16 amino acids. The CDR3 DNA follows: TGTGCCAGCAGCTTAGACGTGGCTTTTGTCACCGGGGAGCTGTTTTTT. It encodes CASSLDVAFVTGELFF.

This chain uses TRBV21-1 with TRBJ1-3; the table's TRBD1 call for D was not verified on the DNA. TRBV21-1 is deemed a pseudogene. The CDR3 spans 13 residues. CDR3 nucleotide sequence: TGTGCCAGCAGCAAAGACGGGGGCTACACCATATATTTT. It specifies CASSKDGGYTIYF.

This clonotype was counted a single time. The chain carries TRBV29-1 and TRBJ2-1; D gene unclear. CDR1 is SQVTM and CDR2 is ANQGSEA in the germline V gene. Trimming pared 0 bases from V and 6 bases from J, leaving 15 bases between. CDR3 length: 15 amino acids. The CDR3 protein is CSVEDVGDPGNEQFF. The CDR3 nucleotides read TGCAGCGTTGAAGATGTTGGAGACCCGGGCAATGAGCAGTTCTTC.

The V gene is TRBV5-1, the J gene TRBJ2-7; 7 bases map to TRBD1. The CDR3 is made up of 13 amino acids. Per germline, CDR1 SGHRS and CDR2 YFSETQ. Unmatched junction bases numbered 2, after V lost 3 bases and J lost 2 bases. The CDR3 nucleotides read TGCGCCAGCAGCTGGGACAGTCCCTACGAGCAGTACTTC. Residues: CASSWDSPYEQYF. Variable domain in full (rest from reference TRBV5-1 and TRBJ2-7): KAGVTQTPRYLIKTRGQQVTLSCSPISGHRSVSWYQQTPGQGLQFLFEYFSETQRNKGNFPGRFSGRQFSNSRSEMNVSTLELGDSALYLCASSWDSPYEQYFGPGTRLTVT.

The chain recombines TRBV6-5 with TRBJ2-5, with 14 bases identical to TRBD2. CDR3 size: 17 residues. Germline assignment: CDR1 MNHEY and CDR2 SVGAGI. V lost 2 bases, J lost 3 bases, and 5 bases stayed unmatched. In nucleotides, the CDR3 is TGTGCCAGCAGTTACCTTGGACTAGCGGGGGGCAAAGAGACCCAGTACTTC. The encoded protein is CASSYLGLAGGKETQYF.

The chain recombines TRBV12-3 or TRBV12-4 with TRBJ2-5, with D hard to call. The CDR3 is made up of 12 amino acids. Trimming took 3 bases from V and 4 from J, leaving 6 bases between them. CDR3 nucleotides: TGTGCCAGCAGTTTGGGCAGAGAGACCCAGTACTTC. Translation gives CASSLGRETQYF.

The genes are TRBV29-1 and TRBJ2-7, with D possibly being TRBD1 or TRBD2 (5 bases each). Germline loops: CDR1 SQVTM, CDR2 ANQGSEA. V dropped 4 bases and J dropped 7 bases, with 11 bases sitting between them. There are 11 residues in the CDR3. The CDR3 loop is CSVAPGREQYF. The CDR3 DNA is TGCAGCGTTGCTCCAGGGAGAGAGCAGTACTTC.

The rearrangement links TRBV14 to TRBJ2-1; D unresolved. Germline lookup yields CDR1 SGHDN and CDR2 FVKESK. This CDR3 contains 12 residues. V shed 1 base and J shed 9 bases, with 7 bases lying between them. CDR3 sequence reads: CASSQGLAEQFF. Written as DNA, the CDR3 is TGTGCCAGCAGCCAAGGGCTGGCTGAGCAGTTCTTC.

The genes are TRBV4-2 and TRBJ1-1; no clear D gene. This CDR3 has 13 residues. Trimming pared 1 base from V and 4 bases from J, leaving 7 bases between. CDR1 is LGHNA, CDR2 YNFKEQ, per germline. The CDR3, as DNA: TGTGCCAGCAGCCAAGGTAGTAGCACTGAAGCTTTCTTT. It is translated as CASSQGSSTEAFF.

CDR3 DNA: TGTGCCACCAATTCTAAAGGCCCCTATGGCTACACCTTC. Translating gives CATNSKGPYGYTF. The genes are TRBV24-1 and TRBJ1-2; D not resolved. CDR1 is KGHDR and CDR2 is SFDVKD in the germline V gene. CDR3 length: 13 amino acids. The V and J ends lost 8 bases and 4 bases respectively, with 13 bases between them.

CDR3 DNA sequence: TGTGCCAGCAGCCCCCGGGGACAGGCGGGGGAGCAGTACTTC. Its protein is CASSPRGQAGEQYF. The chain combines TRBV7-9 with TRBJ2-7; 8 positions agree with TRBD1. The V gene's germline CDR1 is SEHNR and CDR2 FQNEAQ (reference sequence). The CDR3 has 14 residues. Trimming removed 5 bases from V and 7 bases from J; junction bases left unmatched: 10.

This clonotype occurred once. The genes are TRBV2 and TRBJ2-1; D ambiguous. CDR1 is SNHLY and CDR2 is FYNNEI in the germline V gene. CDR3 size: 11 residues. V lost 9 bases to trimming and J lost 8 bases, with 11 bases between them. The CDR3, as DNA: TGTGCCAGACGCGGATCGGATGAGCAGTTCTTC. This gives the protein CARRGSDEQFF.

The chain carries TRBV4-1 and TRBJ2-5, with D hard to call. CDR1 is MGHRA and CDR2 is YSYEKL in the germline V gene. CDR3 length: 13 amino acids. V was clipped by 0 bases and J by 3 bases, with 5 bases between them. This CDR3 reads CASSQDDEETQYF. CDR3 bases: TGCGCCAGCAGCCAAGACGACGAAGAGACCCAGTACTTC.

The chain employs TRBV19 and TRBJ1-1, with D possibly TRBD1 on 6 matching bases. Per the germline V gene, CDR1 is LNHDA and CDR2 is SQIVND (reference sequence). Trimming took 10 bases from V and 3 from J, leaving 15 bases between them. CDR3 size: 13 residues. The chain's CDR3 is CATQGGAYTEAFF. The DNA for the CDR3 is TGTGCCACCCAAGGGGGTGCCTACACTGAAGCTTTCTTT.

The chain uses TRBV6-5 and TRBJ2-3; the D gene is possibly TRBD2 (5 bases). This CDR3 contains 16 residues. V was pared by 4 bases and J by 3 bases, with 17 bases between. CDR1 and CDR2 (germline): MNHEY, SVGAGI. The CDR3 DNA reads TGTGCCAGCAGTTCCACCTTCTCACGCGGGACAGATACGCAGTATTTT. This sequence encodes CASSSTFSRGTDTQYF.

The chain links TRBV15 to TRBJ2-7; TRBD1 is a possible D gene (6 bases). Trimming shortened V by 5 bases and J by 0 bases, and 17 bases separated the two germline ends. This CDR3 comprises 16 residues. Germline CDR1 reads LNHNV; CDR2 reads YYDKDF (reference sequence). For the CDR3, the DNA is TGTGCCACCAGCGATCGGAAAGGGGGTAGCTCCTACGAGCAGTACTTC. Translating it yields CATSDRKGGSSYEQYF.

V gene TRBV15 combines with J gene TRBJ2-7; tentatively, D is TRBD2 (6 bases). The CDR3 has 13 amino acids. The V and J ends lost 5 bases and 10 bases respectively, with 18 bases between them. The germline CDR1 and CDR2 sequences are LNHNV and YYDKDF (reference sequence). CDR3 residues: CATSENRDWGQYF. DNA for the CDR3: TGTGCCACCAGCGAAAACCGGGACTGGGGTCAGTACTTC.

This clonotype was seen just once. The chain links TRBV13 to TRBJ2-4; unclear D gene. CDR1 is PRHDT, CDR2 FYEKMQ, per germline (reference sequence). V lost 2 bases and J 7 bases, leaving 9 bases between the germline ends. This CDR3 contains 13 residues. The CDR3 loop is CASSLMGMNIQYF. The CDR3 DNA sequence: TGTGCCAGCAGCTTAATGGGCATGAACATTCAGTACTTC.

V usage is TRBV5-1 and J usage is TRBJ2-1, with D perhaps TRBD2 (5 bases). The CDR3 length is 11 residues. Per the germline V gene, CDR1 is SGHRS and CDR2 is YFSETQ. V was trimmed by 2 bases and J by 8 bases, leaving 5 bases between them. The CDR3 DNA follows: TGCGCCAGCAGCTTCGGGGATGAGCAGTTCTTC. It codes for CASSFGDEQFF. The full variable domain, rest sourced from reference TRBV5-1 and TRBJ2-1, is KAGVTQTPRYLIKTRGQQVTLSCSPISGHRSVSWYQQTPGQGLQFLFEYFSETQRNKGNFPGRFSGRQFSNSRSEMNVSTLELGDSALYLCASSFGDEQFFGPGTRLTVL.

V usage is TRBV12-3 or TRBV12-4 and J usage is TRBJ1-4; 7 bases are shared with TRBD1. V trimming: 8 bases; J trimming: 4 bases; junction bases outside the gene matches: 7. This CDR3 contains 14 residues. CDR3 nucleotides: TGTGCCAGCGGGGGGGACAGAGTTAATGAAAAACTGTTTTTT. The encoded protein is CASGGDRVNEKLFF.

This clonotype was detected once. This chain joins TRBV5-7 and TRBJ2-7, with D hard to call. TRBV5-7 is an ORF, with its function uncertain. V was trimmed by 4 bases and J by 7 bases, leaving 6 bases between them. This CDR3 contains 10 residues. CDR3 sequence reads: CASSRWEQYF. Here the CDR3 DNA reads TGTGCCAGCAGCCGCTGGGAGCAGTACTTC.

The CDR3, as DNA: TGTGCCAGCAGCTTGACGACAGGGGGGACTTTGGGCTACACCTTC. It encodes CASSLTTGGTLGYTF. The chain combines TRBV5-4 with TRBJ1-2; the match to TRBD1 covers 9 bases. The V and J ends lost 1 base and 8 bases, in that order; junction bases with no gene match: 9. The CDR3 runs 15 residues. Germline lookup yields CDR1 SGHNT and CDR2 YYREEE (reference sequence).

This rearrangement joins TRBV6-1 to TRBJ1-1; the D is unclear. Germline V gives CDR1 MNHNS, CDR2 SASEGT. The CDR3 is 17 amino acids. The ends were cut back, 4 bases at V and 1 base at J, with 19 bases in the middle. CDR3 coding DNA: TGTGCCAGCAGTGGCAACAGCATTCGAATGTGGAACACTGAAGCTTTCTTT. The encoded protein is CASSGNSIRMWNTEAFF.

V is TRBV11-2 and J is TRBJ2-7; the D gene is possibly TRBD1 (6 bases). Germline V CDR1 and CDR2: SGHAT, FQNNGV. Trimming took off 5 bases at V and 1 base at J, with 15 bases between the two ends. This CDR3 contains 15 residues. The CDR3 DNA reads as TGTGCCAGCAGCACTCCAAGGACAGCATCCTACGAGCAGTACTTC. Translated, it gives CASSTPRTASYEQYF. The full variable domain, its missing parts supplied by reference TRBV11-2 and TRBJ2-7, is EAGVAQSPRYKIIEKRQSVAFWCNPISGHATLYWYQQILGQGPKLLIQFQNNGVVDDSQLPKDRFSAERLKGVDSTLKIQPAKLEDSAVYLCASSTPRTASYEQYFGPGTRLTVT.

The chain carries TRBV9 and TRBJ1-6; no definite D call. V was pared by 3 bases and J by 9 bases, with 13 bases between. CDR1 is SGDLS and CDR2 is YYNGEE in the germline V gene. The CDR3 runs to 14 residues. CDR3 region: CASSDHTKTSPLHF. DNA of the CDR3: TGTGCCAGCAGCGACCATACGAAGACTTCACCCCTCCACTTT.

V usage is TRBV27 and J usage is TRBJ1-1; tentative D call: TRBD1 (5 bases). Germline values: CDR1 MNHEY, CDR2 SMNVEV (reference sequence). The CDR3 runs 15 residues. Trimming stripped 5 bases from V and 0 bases from J, with 13 bases between. The CDR3 protein is CASSDSNPMNTEAFF. The CDR3 nucleotides read TGTGCCAGCAGTGACAGTAATCCAATGAACACTGAAGCTTTCTTT.